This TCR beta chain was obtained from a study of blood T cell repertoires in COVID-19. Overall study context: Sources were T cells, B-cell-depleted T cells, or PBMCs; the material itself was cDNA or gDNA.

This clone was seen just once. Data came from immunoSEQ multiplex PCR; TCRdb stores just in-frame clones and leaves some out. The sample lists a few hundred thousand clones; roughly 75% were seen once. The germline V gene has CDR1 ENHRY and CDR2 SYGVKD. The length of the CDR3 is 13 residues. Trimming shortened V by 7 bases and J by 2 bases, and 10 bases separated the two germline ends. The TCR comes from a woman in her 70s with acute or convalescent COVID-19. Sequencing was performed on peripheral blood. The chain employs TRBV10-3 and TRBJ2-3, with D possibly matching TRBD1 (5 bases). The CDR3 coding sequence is TGTGCCATCACTGGGGCCTCCACAGATACGCAGTATTTT. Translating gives CAITGASTDTQYF.